These T cell receptor beta chains were read from a single sample in a study of T cell responses to AZD1222 COVID-19 vaccine. Produced via immunoSEQ multiplex PCR; TCRdb's table is partial and in-frame only. Here the sample spans 100,000 to 120,000 clones, more than 70% being singletons. The sample was peripheral blood, taken on day 0 of AZD1222 vaccination. Source of these receptors: an adult in good health. The CDR3 runs from the conserved cysteine through the conserved F or W. D genes are given only for firm matches. Size is omitted from some rows. Given values are once, few, many or a class for expanded clones.

TRBJ1-2,NA,NA,TRBV4-1,16,TGCGCCAGCAGCCAAGTACCGGGGTCCAACGGCTATGGCTACACCTTC,CASSQVPGSNGYGYTF
TRBJ2-2,NA,NA,TRBV6-1,16,TGTGCCAGCAGTGAAGCTGGGGGCGGGTACACCGGGGAGCTGTTTTTT,CASSEAGGGYTGELFF
TRBJ2-5,NA,NA,TRBV11-2,14,TGTGCCAGCAGATTCAGCCTCGTCGAGGAGACCCAGTACTTC,CASRFSLVEETQYF
TRBJ1-6,once,NA,TRBV30,12,TGTGCCTGGGATCGTTGGAATTCACCCCTCCACTTT,CAWDRWNSPLHF
TRBJ1-1,NA,NA,TRBV5-1,14,TGCGCCAGCAGCTCGTCATGGGCAGGCTATGAAGCTTTCTTT,CASSSSWAGYEAFF
TRBJ1-5,once,NA,TRBV7-9,12,TGTGCCAGCAGCTTAGAACTCCAGCCCCAGCATTTT,CASSLELQPQHF
TRBJ1-1,once,TRBD1,TRBV3-1/TRBV3-2,15,TGTGCCAGCAGCCAAGGCCAGGGGGGAAGAGATGAAGCTTTCTTT,CASSQGQGGRDEAFF
TRBJ2-1,NA,TRBD2,TRBV5-1,15,TGCGCCAGCAGCACAACTAGCGGGCCCTACAATGAGCAGTTCTTC,CASSTTSGPYNEQFF
TRBJ2-7,few,NA,TRBV5-1,12,TGCGCCAGCAGCTTGTCGAGCAACGAGCAGTACTTC,CASSLSSNEQYF
TRBJ1-4,once,NA,TRBV9,14,TGTGCCAGCAGCGTAGGGGGCGCGGGTGAAAAACTGTTTTTT,CASSVGGAGEKLFF
TRBJ1-1,NA,NA,TRBV10-1,12,TGCGCCAGCAGGGGTGGTGACACTGAAGCTTTCTTT,CASRGGDTEAFF
TRBJ1-2,NA,NA,TRBV7-6,12,TGTGCCAGCAGCTTAGAGGGTATTGGCTACACCTTC,CASSLEGIGYTF
TRBJ2-3,NA,NA,TRBV9,12,TGTGCCAGCAGCGTAGTGGTAGATACGCAGTATTTT,CASSVVVDTQYF
TRBJ1-1,NA,NA,TRBV19,16,TGTGCCAGTAGTATACCCGGACGGGGTATGAACACTGAAGCTTTCTTT,CASSIPGRGMNTEAFF
TRBJ2-2,NA,NA,TRBV11-2,14,TGTGCCAGCAGCTTAGATGCAGGAACCGGGGAGCTGTTTTTT,CASSLDAGTGELFF
TRBJ2-2,NA,TRBD1,TRBV27,15,TGTGCCAGCGCACCGGGACAGGGTATCACCGGGGAGCTGTTTTTT,CASAPGQGITGELFF
TRBJ2-1,NA,TRBD2,TRBV9,18,TGTGCCAGCAGCGTAGGGATCGCTAGCGGGGGTACCTACAATGAGCAGTTCTTC,CASSVGIASGGTYNEQFF
TRBJ1-2,NA,TRBD1,TRBV6-5,16,TGTGCCAGCAGTTACACGTGGGACAGGGGGATGGAAGGCTACACCTTC,CASSYTWDRGMEGYTF
TRBJ1-1,NA,NA,TRBV7-9,14,TGTGCCAGCAGCGTCCTCCCGGGAAACACTGAAGCTTTCTTT,CASSVLPGNTEAFF
TRBJ2-3,NA,NA,TRBV18,13,TGTGCCAGCTCACCACCCCAGGCAGATACGCAGTATTTT,CASSPPQADTQYF
TRBJ2-7,NA,NA,TRBV5-1,11,TGCGCCAGCAGCTCAACCTACGAGCAGTACTTC,CASSSTYEQYF
TRBJ2-5,NA,NA,TRBV7-9,12,TGTGCCAGCAGCCCCCTCGCGGAGACCCAGTACTTC,CASSPLAETQYF
TRBJ1-1,once,NA,TRBV4-1,18,TGCGCCAGCAGCCAGTTACACCTCATCAGGGGCGCGAACACTGAAGCTTTCTTT,CASSQLHLIRGANTEAFF
TRBJ1-2,NA,NA,TRBV4-3,16,TGCGCCAGCAGCCAAGATCCACGGGGATGGAACTATGGCTACACCTTC,CASSQDPRGWNYGYTF
TRBJ2-7,NA,NA,TRBV6-5,13,TGTGCCAGCAGTCGTCTCCTACAGAACGAGCAGTACTTC,CASSRLLQNEQYF
TRBJ2-5,NA,NA,TRBV5-4,13,TGTGCCAGCAGCTTGGCGCCAGCGGGGACCCAGTACTTC,CASSLAPAGTQYF
TRBJ1-5,NA,TRBD1,TRBV19,17,TGTGCCAGTATCCCCGGGACAGGGGACAGGGGCAATCAGCCCCAGCATTTT,CASIPGTGDRGNQPQHF
TRBJ2-7,once,NA,TRBV10-2,16,TGCGCCAGCAGTGATGTGGCTGGCGGGGGCCTTCTCAGCGGGTACTTC,CASSDVAGGGLLSGYF
TRBJ1-5,NA,NA,TRBV6-1,14,TGTGCCAGCAGTGACGAGCAGGGCCTATTGCCCCAGCATTTT,CASSDEQGLLPQHF
TRBJ2-3,NA,NA,TRBV18,14,TGTGCCAGCTCACCGCCCACTCGCACAGATACGCAGTATTTT,CASSPPTRTDTQYF
TRBJ2-2,NA,TRBD2,TRBV10-1,15,TGCGCCAGCACCCGGACTAGCGGGGACACCGGGGAGCTGTTTTTT,CASTRTSGDTGELFF
TRBJ2-7,NA,NA,TRBV7-9,12,TGTGCCAGCAGTCCAGGGTATCACGAGCAGTACTTC,CASSPGYHEQYF
TRBJ1-2,NA,NA,TRBV11-2,15,TGTGCCAGCAGCTTAGGGGTACCAGCTAACTATGGCTACACCTTC,CASSLGVPANYGYTF
TRBJ1-1,NA,NA,TRBV3-1/TRBV3-2,17,TGTGCCAGCAGCCAACAACCGGGAGTCTGGGATAGCACTGAAGCTTTCTTT,CASSQQPGVWDSTEAFF
TRBJ1-4,NA,TRBD1,TRBV3-1/TRBV3-2,16,TGTGCCAGCAGCCCACTAGGGACAGCAACTAATGAAAAACTGTTTTTT,CASSPLGTATNEKLFF
TRBJ1-5,NA,NA,TRBV6-2/TRBV6-3,14,TGTGCCAGCAGCCGCAACAGGGATGTTCAGCCCCAGCATTTT,CASSRNRDVQPQHF
TRBJ2-3,NA,TRBD2,TRBV7-9,16,TGTGCCAGCAGAAAACTAGCGGGGGGCGGCACAGATACGCAGTATTTT,CASRKLAGGGTDTQYF
TRBJ2-1,NA,NA,TRBV9,15,TGTGCCAGCAGCGCAAGACAGGCCCCCTACAATGAGCAGTTCTTC,CASSARQAPYNEQFF
TRBJ1-6,NA,TRBD1,TRBV4-3,16,TGCGCCAGCAGCCAAGAAGGACAGGAGAATTTTTCACCCCTCCACTTT,CASSQEGQENFSPLHF
TRBJ1-6,NA,NA,TRBV6-5,15,TGTGCCAGCAGTTACCCGGGGGGGAAGAATTCACCCCTCCACTTT,CASSYPGGKNSPLHF
TRBJ1-1,NA,TRBD1,TRBV5-1,16,TGCGCCAGCAGCTTGGGGACAGGGGCTGGGGACACTGAAGCTTTCTTT,CASSLGTGAGDTEAFF
TRBJ1-1,NA,NA,TRBV5-1,15,TGCGCCAGCAGCTTGGAACAGGGCGGGAACACTGAAGCTTTCTTT,CASSLEQGGNTEAFF
TRBJ1-6,NA,TRBD1,TRBV9,15,TGTGCCAGCAGCGTAGTTGGAACAGGGGATACACCCCTCCACTTT,CASSVVGTGDTPLHF
TRBJ2-7,NA,TRBD1,TRBV5-1,14,TGCGCCAGCAGCCTCGGGACAGGGGTCTACGAGCAGTACTTC,CASSLGTGVYEQYF
TRBJ1-5,NA,NA,TRBV7-2,12,TGTGCCAGCAGTGGACAGCACCCCCCCCAGCATTTT,CASSGQHPPQHF
TRBJ1-5,NA,NA,TRBV7-9,14,TGTGCCAGCAGCTTAGATTTGAGCAATCAGCCCCAGCATTTT,CASSLDLSNQPQHF